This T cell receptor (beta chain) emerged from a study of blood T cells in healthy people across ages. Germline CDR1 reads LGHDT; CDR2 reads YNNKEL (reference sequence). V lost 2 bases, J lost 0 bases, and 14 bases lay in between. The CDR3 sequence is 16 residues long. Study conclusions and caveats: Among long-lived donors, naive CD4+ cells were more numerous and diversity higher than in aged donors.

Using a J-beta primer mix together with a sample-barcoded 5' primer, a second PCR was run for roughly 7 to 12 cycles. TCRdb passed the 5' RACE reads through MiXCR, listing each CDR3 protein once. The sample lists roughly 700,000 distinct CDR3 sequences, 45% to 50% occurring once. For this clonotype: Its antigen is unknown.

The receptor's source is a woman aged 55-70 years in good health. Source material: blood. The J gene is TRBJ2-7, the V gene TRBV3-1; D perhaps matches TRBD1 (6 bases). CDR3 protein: CASSQPGQLSSYEQYF. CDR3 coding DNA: TGTGCCAGCAGCCAACCCGGACAGTTAAGCTCCTACGAGCAGTACTTC.